What follows is one TCR beta chain and its context. Its cognate antigen is unknown. These data are taken from a study of cytomegalovirus exposure and HLA in healthy donors. Study results and caveats: Upon later analysis, TCR association rates were observed to vary by HLA locus, being highest for DRB1 and lowest for HLA-C. Among TCR beta chains of equal frequency, HLA-associated ones were more clonally expanded in a later analysis.

There were likely unrecorded immune exposures, though donors were nominally healthy when sampled. PCR used 60 Vbeta primers and 13 Jbeta primers. Some clones are missing from TCRdb's copy, which holds only in-frame ones; the method was immunoSEQ multiplex PCR. The sample lists some 160,000 clones; 70% to 85% were seen once. The clonotype comes from a woman in her 30s in good health and CMV-seronegative. Sequencing input: PBMCs.

The CDR3 reads CASSLGGYSGNTIYF. The CDR3 DNA reads as TGTGCCAGCAGTCTCGGGGGGTACTCTGGAAACACCATATATTTT. This chain joins TRBV6-1 and TRBJ1-3; the D gene is possibly TRBD1 (5 bases). The V end lost 5 bases, the J end lost 0 bases, and 11 bases lay between the germline ends. The CDR3 consists of 15 residues. Germline V gene sequence: CDR1 MNHNS, CDR2 SASEGT.